The entry below gives a single T cell receptor (beta chain) sequence along with its context. Its antigen remains unknown. The data are from a study of identifying expanded T cells in peripheral blood. Findings and caveats of the study: Technical replicates showed around 1.2 changed clones; around two weeks roughly 16; four weeks 19. Across healthy donors, higher total template counts meant significantly greater roughly two-week count variance.

No infections or other immune events were documented during collection. CDR3 length: 15 amino acids. V lost 5 bases to trimming and J lost 3 bases, with 17 bases between them. Germline CDR1 reads SGHTA; CDR2 reads FQGNSA. The data were produced by immunoSEQ multiplex PCR, yet TCRdb's version contains in-frame clones alone and is incomplete. The sample lists 85,000 to 95,000 clones, around nine tenths occurring once. The sequencing input was blood. The source of this sequence is a person between 18 and 70 years old in good health. This chain connects TRBV7-2 to TRBJ2-7, with D perhaps given as TRBD1 or TRBD2 (7 bases each). The CDR3 spells CASSRAGAGGYEQYF. In nucleotides, the CDR3 is TGTGCCAGCAGCCGGGCGGGGGCAGGGGGCTACGAGCAGTACTTC.